This T cell receptor beta chain comes out of a study of T cell changes during pregnancy in multiple sclerosis (dated by TCRdb to about 2019). With respect to the entire study: In women with multiple sclerosis, the researchers looked at how the T cell repertoire shifted as pregnancy progressed.

As concerns this clone: Its antigen is still unknown. Qualities for individual bases were not recorded, and no much larger clone is one base off.

Libraries were prepared through the immunoSEQ multiplex PCR assay. This immuneACCESS table, as held by TCRdb, lists in-frame sequences with V and J called but not all clones. Of the missing ones, under half trace to an unresolved V gene in checked studies; the others have no known cause. The sample data list about 53,000 clones, and approximately 91% of these were observed just once. The ten most abundant clones make up less than 0.6% of the sample. Trimming takes 3 bases off V and 0 bases off J; junction bases not matched to a gene: 4. CDR1 and CDR2 are read off the germline V gene (reference sequence) as LNHNV and YYDKDF. CDR3 length: 16 amino acids, cysteine to phenylalanine. The only DNA kept is the CDR3, 48 bases in frame from the first base.

This receptor was identified in a female donor with multiple sclerosis, enrolled in a pregnancy study. The sequenced sample was CD4+ T cells from peripheral blood mononuclear cells, obtained in the third trimester of pregnancy. The chain uses TRBV15 and TRBJ1-3; 8 nucleotides in the junction match TRBD1. The CDR3 protein: CATSRETGGSGNTIYF. The nucleotide sequence reads as follows: TGTGCCACCAGCAGGGAAACAGGGGGCTCTGGAAACACCATATATTTT.